This T cell receptor beta chain was obtained from a study of CD8+CD57+ T cells in acquired aplastic anemia. Study-wide background: Sorted cells (CD4+ and CD8+) yielded DNA amounts that averaged approximately 3.1 ug. Healthy donors averaged approximately 10 million reads for CD4+ cells. Study-wide results and limits: The study identified almost 30 CD8+ CDR3 sequences shared by patients and controls.

This clonotype appeared a single time. Antigen unknown. V lost 4 bases to trimming and J lost 1 base, with 13 bases between them. CDR1 is SNHLY and CDR2 is FYNNEI in the germline V gene. The CDR3 is made up of 16 amino acids. CDR3 and TCR beta VDJ profiling relied on a genomic DNA template. TCRdb recomputed calls from the reads with MiXCR, one row per CDR3 protein. The data contain fewer than 200,000 distinct CDR3 sequences, 55% to 70% of them singletons. Sequencing used sorted CD4+, CD8+, or CD8+CD57+ T cells (not recorded which) from PBMCs. The genes are TRBV2 and TRBJ2-2; D gene uncertain. The sequence derives from a human donor in good health. The CDR3 DNA reads as TGTGCCAGCAGTGGAGATTGGGGTGAGAACACCGGGGAGCTGTTTTTT. This gives the protein CASSGDWGENTGELFF.